This TCR beta chain was recorded in a study of naive and memory T cell subsets. A UMI-containing oligonucleotide was joined by 3' ligation to the TCR cDNA template. In germline, CDR1 is DFQATT, CDR2 SNEGSKA (reference sequence). V was clipped by 3 bases and J by 4 bases, with 7 bases between them. This CDR3 region has 12 residues. This clonotype was seen only a few times. Four PCR rounds used nested alpha and beta constant region primers plus the SP2 primer. TCRdb reprocessed the 5' RACE reads with MiXCR, giving one entry per CDR3 protein. The sample records roughly 60,000 distinct CDR3 sequences, roughly 6.7% being singletons.

This TCR came from a male donor in good health. The V call is TRBV20-1, the J call TRBJ2-1, with D perhaps matching TRBD2 (5 bases). The CDR3 here is CSARRAYNEQFF. In DNA, the CDR3 is TGCAGTGCTAGGCGGGCATACAATGAGCAGTTCTTC.